A single sample is the source of the 20 T cell receptor beta chains below, sequenced in a study of cytomegalovirus exposure and HLA in healthy donors. PCR used 60 Vbeta primers and 13 Jbeta primers. This table comes from immunoSEQ multiplex PCR, and its TCRdb copy is limited to in-frame clones, with some not included. The sample consists of 100,000 to 150,000 clones, over 8.5% of them appearing once. Sample: PBMCs. These receptors all come from a woman aged 40 to 50 in good health and CMV-seropositive.

The CDR3 here is CATSTRTRDLMRFF. CDR3 coding DNA: TGTGCCACCAGCACGAGAACCAGGGACTTAATGCGATTCTTC. V and J are TRBV15 and TRBJ2-1, with a weak D call TRBD2 (6 bases). The CDR3 is 14 residues long. V dropped 4 bases and J dropped 16 bases, with 23 bases sitting between them. Per germline, CDR1 LNHNV and CDR2 YYDKDF (reference sequence).

This clone appeared a few times. The CDR3 spells CASSRTGGLTDTQYF. For the CDR3, the DNA is TGTGCCAGCAGCCGGACAGGGGGCCTCACAGATACGCAGTATTTT. The rearrangement uses TRBV5-6 and TRBJ2-3, with 11 bases matching TRBD1. The length of the CDR3 is 15 residues. With V trimmed by 4 bases and J by 2 bases, 3 bases remained unmatched. Germline loops: CDR1 SGHDT, CDR2 YYEEEE.

The V and J genes are TRBV28 and TRBJ2-3; 11 nucleotides line up with TRBD2. The CDR3 totals 14 residues. V lost 7 bases to trimming and J lost 8 bases; unmatched junction nucleotides: 8. Per the germline V gene, CDR1 is MDHEN and CDR2 is SYDVKM. The DNA of the CDR3 is TGTGCCAGCACCAATAGCGGGGGGGCGGCTACGCAGTATTTT. This sequence encodes CASTNSGGAATQYF.

The V call is TRBV5-1, the J call TRBJ1-6, with TRBD1 as a possible D gene (6 bases). Trimming left V 4 bases short and J 2 bases short, with 10 bases between. The germline V gene encodes CDR1 SGHRS and CDR2 YFSETQ. There are 15 residues in the CDR3. The CDR3 region is CASSPQGTYNSPLHF. The CDR3 DNA reads TGCGCCAGCAGCCCACAGGGCACCTATAATTCACCCCTCCACTTT.

The V call is TRBV18, the J call TRBJ2-2; the D gene is possibly TRBD2 (5 bases). CDR3 length: 16 amino acids. Germline V gene lookup returns CDR1 KGHSH and CDR2 LQKENI. Trimming stripped 1 base from V and 5 bases from J, with 14 bases between. In DNA form, the CDR3 reads TGTGCCAGCTCACCACTGAGGGTCAAGGAAACCGGGGAGCTGTTTTTT. Residues: CASSPLRVKETGELFF. The full variable domain, its missing parts supplied by reference TRBV18 and TRBJ2-2, is NAGVMQNPRHLVRRRGQEARLRCSPMKGHSHVYWYRQLPEEGLKFMVYLQKENIIDESGMPKERFSAEFPKEGPSILRIQQVVRGDSAAYFCASSPLRVKETGELFFGEGSRLTVL.

There are a few counts of this clone. The gene calls are TRBV6-5 and TRBJ1-5; weak D call: TRBD1 (5 bases). Germline values: CDR1 MNHEY, CDR2 SVGAGI. The CDR3 consists of 14 residues. Between the trimmed V and J ends, which lost 6 bases and 4 bases, there was a span of 13 bases. CDR3 coding DNA: TGTGCCAGCAGGGGGGGTCCTGGAAATCAGCCCCAGCATTTT. Amino acid sequence: CASRGGPGNQPQHF.

The chain links TRBV11-2 to TRBJ2-7; 8 positions agree with TRBD2. With V trimmed by 0 bases and J by 3 bases, 4 bases remained unmatched. The CDR3 length is 15 residues. The germline gives CDR1 SGHAT, CDR2 FQNNGV. CDR3 sequence: CASSLDGTSDYEQYF. The CDR3 coding sequence is TGTGCCAGCAGCTTAGATGGGACTAGTGACTACGAGCAGTACTTC.

The chain is built from TRBV4-1 and TRBJ1-2, with D possibly being TRBD1 (6 bases). V shed 0 bases and J shed 6 bases, with 11 bases lying between them. This CDR3 is built from 14 residues. Germline CDR1 and CDR2: MGHRA and YSYEKL. The CDR3 reads CASSQEVGGHGYTF. CDR3 nucleotides: TGCGCCAGCAGCCAAGAGGTAGGGGGTCATGGCTACACCTTC.

V usage is TRBV5-1 and J usage is TRBJ2-7; maybe TRBD2 (5 bases). The CDR3 is 14 residues long. Germline V gene sequence: CDR1 SGHRS, CDR2 YFSETQ. V gave up 0 bases and J gave up 7 bases, with 14 bases separating them. As DNA, the CDR3 is TGCGCCAGCAGCTTGGAAGGTCCGCCGGGGGAGCAGTACTTC. Residues: CASSLEGPPGEQYF.

This chain joins TRBV6-6 and TRBJ1-1; D remains ambiguous. The CDR3 is made up of 14 amino acids. CDR1 is MNHNY, CDR2 SVGAGI, per germline (reference sequence). V was pared by 4 bases and J by 1 base, with 10 bases between. The CDR3 DNA sequence: TGTGCCAGCAGTTTGGGCCCGGCGAACACTGAAGCTTTCTTT. This codes for CASSLGPANTEAFF.

The chain recombines TRBV19 with TRBJ2-3; 9 nucleotides align to TRBD1. Losses at the gene ends were 5 bases for V and 6 bases for J; bases not matched to a gene: 6. Germline-derived CDR1 and CDR2 are LNHDA and SQIVND (reference sequence). CDR3 length equals 14 residues. The CDR3 reads CASSVGQGRDTQYF. Here the CDR3 DNA reads TGTGCCAGTAGTGTCGGACAGGGGAGGGATACGCAGTATTTT.

The sample holds a few counts of this clone. This chain uses TRBV11-2 with TRBJ1-2, with 10 bases that match TRBD1. V gave up 5 bases and J gave up 8 bases; unmatched junction bases: 11. CDR3 size: 15 residues. Germline V gives CDR1 SGHAT, CDR2 FQNNGV. The CDR3 DNA sequence: TGTGCCAGCAGCCATAGACAGGGGGCGAAAGGAGGCTACACCTTC. This sequence encodes CASSHRQGAKGGYTF.

The chain couples TRBV7-3 to TRBJ2-1, with D maybe TRBD1 (5 bases). Trimming removed 0 bases at V and 0 bases at J, with 9 bases between. Germline-derived CDR1 and CDR2 are SGHTA and FQGTGA. The CDR3 consists of 16 residues. CDR3 nucleotide sequence: TGTGCCAGCAGCTTAACGACAGTTAGCTCCTACAATGAGCAGTTCTTC. This sequence encodes CASSLTTVSSYNEQFF.

The chain uses TRBV20-1 and TRBJ1-4; D remains ambiguous. This CDR3 has 11 amino acids. The ends were cut back, 7 bases at V and 8 bases at J, with 11 bases in the middle. The germline V gene has CDR1 DFQATT and CDR2 SNEGSKA (reference sequence). For the CDR3, the DNA is TGCAGTGTTGGAGATGGCGAAAAACTGTTTTTT. Amino acid sequence: CSVGDGEKLFF.

This clone showed up just a few times. The gene calls are TRBV5-1 and TRBJ1-4; 7 bases map to TRBD1. The CDR3 contains 13 residues. J was trimmed by 10 bases and V by 3 bases; bases with no gene match: 6. The germline V gene has CDR1 SGHRS and CDR2 YFSETQ. The CDR3 DNA is TGCGCCAGCAGCTCCACGACAGGGTTAAAACTGTTTTTT. Encoded protein: CASSSTTGLKLFF.

The gene calls are TRBV6-1 and TRBJ1-3, with D perhaps matching TRBD1 (5 bases). Germline CDR1 reads MNHNS; CDR2 reads SASEGT. The CDR3 sequence is 15 residues long. V gave up 8 bases and J gave up 0 bases, with 14 bases separating them. CDR3 region: CASVIGEISGNTIYF. In nucleotides, the CDR3 is TGTGCCAGCGTTATAGGGGAAATCTCTGGAAACACCATATATTTT.

The chain links TRBV11-2 to TRBJ2-2, with no clear D. V lost 0 bases and J lost 2, with 4 bases in between. Germline V CDR1 and CDR2: SGHAT, FQNNGV. The CDR3 consists of 14 residues. The CDR3 loop reads CASSLDGNTGELFF. The CDR3 region has the DNA TGTGCCAGCAGCTTAGACGGTAACACCGGGGAGCTGTTTTTT.

The rearrangement links TRBV9 to TRBJ1-6, with D maybe TRBD1 (5 bases). The CDR3 loop spans 14 amino acids. V was shortened by 0 bases and J by 13 bases, with 14 bases between the two germline ends. Germline assignment: CDR1 SGDLS and CDR2 YYNGEE. CDR3 residues: CASSVGDFGGPLHF. The CDR3 coding sequence is TGTGCCAGCAGCGTAGGGGACTTTGGCGGGCCCCTCCACTTT.

This clone was recorded a few times. V is TRBV6-1 and J is TRBJ1-1; D might be TRBD1 (6 bases). This CDR3 is 15 amino acids long. V lost 6 bases to trimming and J lost 3 bases, with 17 bases between them. Per germline, CDR1 MNHNS and CDR2 SASEGT. The CDR3 loop is CASSPGTSRDTEAFF. The CDR3 DNA follows: TGTGCCAGCAGCCCCGGGACATCTCGAGACACTGAAGCTTTCTTT.

J is TRBJ1-1 and V is TRBV6-6; TRBD1 might be the D (6 bases). With 2 bases removed from V and 1 base from J, the gap between germline ends came to 8 bases. The CDR3 contains 14 residues. Per germline, CDR1 MNHNY and CDR2 SVGAGI (reference sequence). CDR3 region: CASSYGRGNTEAFF. The CDR3, as DNA: TGTGCCAGCAGTTACGGCAGGGGGAACACTGAAGCTTTCTTT.